This is a list of T cell receptor beta chains from one sample in a study of T cell changes during pregnancy in multiple sclerosis. The table came from immunoSEQ multiplex PCR; TCRdb's copy has only in-frame clones and leaves some out. There are about 15,000 clones in the sample; around 95% occur only once, and approximately 0.82% lies in the top ten. The specimen comprised peripheral blood, sampled in the third trimester of pregnancy. The receptors were gathered from a female donor with multiple sclerosis, enrolled in a pregnancy study. Each CDR3 is given with its conserved first and last residue. A D gene is named only where the DNA matches it firmly. Clone size is given for some rows only: seen once, a few or many times, or a class if the clone is expanded.

abundance	v_gene	j_gene	d_gene	len	CDR3aa	CDR3nt
once	TRBV7-9	TRBJ1-6	NA	14	CASSLESLGSPLHF	TGTGCCAGCAGCTTAGAGTCCCTCGGTTCACCCCTCCACTTT
NA	TRBV15	TRBJ1-2	NA	13	CATSRAPSVGYTF	TGTGCCACCAGCAGAGCCCCCTCCGTTGGCTACACCTTC
NA	TRBV6-6	TRBJ1-2	TRBD1	15	CASSQLLDRAGGYTF	TGTGCCAGCAGTCAACTATTGGACAGGGCGGGTGGCTACACCTTC
NA	TRBV4-1	TRBJ2-1	NA	15	CASSPQPGDRVGQFF	TGCGCCAGCAGCCCCCAGCCGGGAGACAGGGTTGGGCAGTTCTTC
NA	TRBV15	TRBJ2-7	TRBD2	14	CATSRSGSSYEQYF	TGTGCCACCAGCAGGAGCGGGAGTTCCTACGAGCAGTACTTC
NA	TRBV7-3	TRBJ2-3	NA	14	CASSLRSGGDTQYF	TGTGCCAGCAGCTTAAGGTCCGGAGGGGATACGCAGTATTTT
NA	TRBV29-1	TRBJ1-4	NA	13	CSVGQSTNEKLFF	TGCAGCGTCGGACAGTCAACTAATGAAAAACTGTTTTTT
NA	TRBV6-1	TRBJ2-5	NA	14	CASSVGQTKETQYF	TGTGCCAGCAGTGTAGGACAGACAAAAGAGACCCAGTACTTC
NA	TRBV29-1	TRBJ1-2	NA	14	CSVGDDRMAGGYTF	TGCAGCGTTGGGGACGACAGGATGGCCGGCGGCTACACCTTC
NA	TRBV11-3	TRBJ2-7	NA	16	CASSLSETPISYEQYF	TGTGCCAGCAGCTTAAGTGAGACTCCCATCTCCTACGAGCAGTACTTC
NA	TRBV28	TRBJ1-2	TRBD1	12	CALYRQGVGYTF	TGTGCCCTTTATCGACAGGGCGTAGGCTACACCTTC
NA	TRBV7-8	TRBJ2-4	TRBD1	15	CASSNRGQAKNIQYF	TGTGCCAGCAGCAACAGGGGGCAGGCCAAAAACATTCAGTACTTC
NA	TRBV15	TRBJ2-1	NA	14	CATTHSWGVNEQFF	TGTGCCACCACCCACTCTTGGGGAGTCAATGAGCAGTTCTTC
NA	TRBV11-2	TRBJ2-1	TRBD2	16	CASSSKPGTISNEQFF	TGTGCCAGCAGCTCGAAACCCGGGACTATTTCGAATGAGCAGTTCTTC
NA	TRBV6-4	TRBJ2-1	TRBD2	15	CASSDEAGGRGEQFF	TGTGCCAGCAGTGACGAAGCGGGGGGGCGAGGTGAGCAGTTCTTC
NA	TRBV9	TRBJ2-7	TRBD1	15	CASSVLGQGSYEQYF	TGTGCCAGCAGCGTACTTGGACAGGGGTCCTACGAGCAGTACTTC
NA	TRBV4-1	TRBJ2-3	TRBD2	15	CASSQQLAGGDTQYF	TGCGCCAGCAGCCAACAACTAGCGGGGGGGGATACGCAGTATTTT
NA	TRBV7-3	TRBJ2-3	TRBD1	16	CASSLGQGVGTDTQYF	TGTGCCAGCAGCTTGGGACAGGGGGTAGGCACAGATACGCAGTATTTT
NA	TRBV2	TRBJ2-2	TRBD2	15	CAILTGTSHTGELFF	TGTGCCATCCTTACTGGGACTAGCCACACCGGGGAGCTGTTTTTT
few	TRBV9	TRBJ1-5	NA	14	CASSVSWGERPQHF	TGTGCCAGCAGCGTATCCTGGGGGGAGCGGCCCCAGCATTTT
NA	TRBV11-2	TRBJ1-5	TRBD1	15	CASSLGQGGNQPQHF	TGTGCCAGCAGCTTAGGACAGGGGGGAAATCAGCCCCAGCATTTT
NA	TRBV27	TRBJ1-2	TRBD1	15	CASSFRTGGNYGYTF	TGTGCCAGCAGTTTTCGGACAGGTGGGAACTATGGCTACACCTTC
NA	TRBV19	TRBJ2-7	NA	16	CASSIDANRESYEQYF	TGTGCCAGTAGTATAGATGCTAACAGGGAATCCTACGAGCAGTACTTC
NA	TRBV28	TRBJ1-1	NA	16	CASSLTTLSMNTEAFF	TGTGCCAGCAGTTTAACCACCCTCTCTATGAACACTGAAGCTTTCTTT